This T cell receptor beta chain was identified in a study of blood T cell repertoires in COVID-19. Looking at the study overall: Researchers got acute and convalescent COVID-19 samples from the United States, Italy and Spain. The analysed material was cDNA or gDNA that came from T cells, B-cell-depleted T cells, or PBMCs.

Authors' analysis steps: The authors estimated nucleated cell counts from reference gene primer amplification. The method was immunoSEQ multiplex PCR; TCRdb's version includes in-frame clones alone and lacks a portion of them. The V and J calls and clone size are taken from that table; D and trimming were inferred from the DNA. This table has about 130,000 clones, roughly 85% appearing once. The CDR3 extends over 15 amino acids. This receptor was identified in a man at least 80 years old with active or convalescent COVID-19. Material for sequencing was peripheral blood. The V and J genes are TRBV12-2 and TRBJ1-5. TRBV12-2 is a known pseudogene. The CDR3: CASRLGRRGRQPQHF. The CDR3 DNA follows: TGTGCAAGTCGCTTAGGTAGGAGGGGACGCCAGCCCCAGCATTTT.